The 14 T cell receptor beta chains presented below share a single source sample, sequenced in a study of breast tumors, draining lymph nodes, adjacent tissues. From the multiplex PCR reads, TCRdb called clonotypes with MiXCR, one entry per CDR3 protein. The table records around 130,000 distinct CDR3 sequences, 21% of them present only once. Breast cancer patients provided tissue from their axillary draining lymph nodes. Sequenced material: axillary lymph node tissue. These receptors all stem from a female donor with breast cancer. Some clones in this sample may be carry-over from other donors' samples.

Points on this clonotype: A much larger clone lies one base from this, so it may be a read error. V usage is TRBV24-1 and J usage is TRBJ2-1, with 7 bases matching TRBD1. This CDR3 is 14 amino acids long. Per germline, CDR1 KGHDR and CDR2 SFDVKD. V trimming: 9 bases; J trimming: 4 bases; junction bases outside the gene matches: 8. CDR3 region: CATSGQEAYNEQFF. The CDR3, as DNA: TGTGCCACCTCCGGACAGGAAGCTTACAATGAGCAGTTCTTC.

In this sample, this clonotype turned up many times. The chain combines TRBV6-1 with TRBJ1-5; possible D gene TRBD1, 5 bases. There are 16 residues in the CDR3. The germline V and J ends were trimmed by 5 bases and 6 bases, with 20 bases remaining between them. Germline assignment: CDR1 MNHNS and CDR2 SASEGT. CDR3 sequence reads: CASSTTGLGWGQPQHF. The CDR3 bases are TGTGCCAGCAGTACTACAGGCCTGGGATGGGGTCAGCCCCAGCATTTT.

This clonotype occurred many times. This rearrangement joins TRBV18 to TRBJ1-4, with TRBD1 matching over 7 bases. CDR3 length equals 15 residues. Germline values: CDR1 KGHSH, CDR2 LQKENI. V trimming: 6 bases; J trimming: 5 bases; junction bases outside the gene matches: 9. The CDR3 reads CASSDPGTENEKLFF. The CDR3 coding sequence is TGTGCCAGCTCCGATCCTGGGACAGAAAATGAAAAACTGTTTTTT.

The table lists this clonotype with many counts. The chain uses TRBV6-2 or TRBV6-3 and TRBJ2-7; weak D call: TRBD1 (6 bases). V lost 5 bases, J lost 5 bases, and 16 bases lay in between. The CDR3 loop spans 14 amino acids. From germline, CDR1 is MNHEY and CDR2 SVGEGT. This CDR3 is CASSRTGNPNEQYF. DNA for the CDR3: TGTGCCAGCAGTCGAACAGGGAACCCCAACGAGCAGTACTTC.

CDR3 bases: TGTGCCTGGAGTGTATTCCAGTTAACCGGGGAGCTGTTTTTT. This codes for CAWSVFQLTGELFF. The chain recombines TRBV30 with TRBJ2-2; the D is unclear. This CDR3 region has 14 residues. The germline V gene encodes CDR1 GTSNPN and CDR2 SVGIG (reference sequence). V shed 0 bases and J shed 5 bases, with 10 bases lying between them.

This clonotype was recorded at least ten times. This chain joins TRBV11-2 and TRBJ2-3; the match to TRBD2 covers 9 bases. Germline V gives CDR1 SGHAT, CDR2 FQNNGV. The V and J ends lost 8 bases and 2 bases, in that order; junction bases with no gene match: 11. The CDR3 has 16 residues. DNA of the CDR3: TGTGCCAGCCAGACTAGCGGTCTAGAAATCACAGATACGCAGTATTTT. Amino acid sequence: CASQTSGLEITDTQYF.

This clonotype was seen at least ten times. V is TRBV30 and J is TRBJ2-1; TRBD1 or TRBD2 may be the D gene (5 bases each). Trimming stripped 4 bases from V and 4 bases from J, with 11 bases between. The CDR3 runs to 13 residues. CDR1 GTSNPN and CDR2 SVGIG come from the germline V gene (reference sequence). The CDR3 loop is CAWTRDHYNEQFF. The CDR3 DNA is TGTGCCTGGACCCGGGACCATTACAATGAGCAGTTCTTC.

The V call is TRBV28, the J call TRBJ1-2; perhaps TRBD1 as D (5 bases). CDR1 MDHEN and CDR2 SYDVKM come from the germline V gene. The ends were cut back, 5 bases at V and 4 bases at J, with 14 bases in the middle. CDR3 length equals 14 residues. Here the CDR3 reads CASSRGGAAYGYTF. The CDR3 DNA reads TGTGCCAGCAGTAGGGGTGGTGCGGCCTATGGCTACACCTTC.

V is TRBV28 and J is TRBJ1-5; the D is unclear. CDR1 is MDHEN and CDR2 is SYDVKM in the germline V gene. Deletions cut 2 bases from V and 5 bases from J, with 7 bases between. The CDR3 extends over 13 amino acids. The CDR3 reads CASSLQQHQPQHF. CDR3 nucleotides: TGTGCCAGCAGTTTACAACAACATCAGCCCCAGCATTTT. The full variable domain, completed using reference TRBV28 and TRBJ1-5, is DVKVTQSSRYLVKRTGEKVFLECVQDMDHENMFWYRQDPGLGLRLIYFSYDVKMKEKGDIPEGYSVSREKKERFSLILESASTNQTSMYLCASSLQQHQPQHFGDGTRLSIL.

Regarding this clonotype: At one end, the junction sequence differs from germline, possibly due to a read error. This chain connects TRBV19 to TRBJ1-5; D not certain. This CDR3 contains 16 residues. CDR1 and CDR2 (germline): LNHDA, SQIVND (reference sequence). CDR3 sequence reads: CASSIERRPSNQPQRF. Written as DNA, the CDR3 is TGTGCCAGTAGTATAGAGCGTAGGCCGAGCAATCAGCCCCAGCGTTTT.

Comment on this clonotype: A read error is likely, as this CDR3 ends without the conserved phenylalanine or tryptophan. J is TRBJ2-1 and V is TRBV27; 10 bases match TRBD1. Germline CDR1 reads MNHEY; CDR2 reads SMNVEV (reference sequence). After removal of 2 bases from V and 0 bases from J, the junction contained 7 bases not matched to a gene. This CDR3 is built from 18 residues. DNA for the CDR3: TGTGCCAGCAGTTTAGAGCTAAGGACAGGGGGCTCCTACAATGAGCAGTTCTCC. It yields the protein CASSLELRTGGSYNEQFS.

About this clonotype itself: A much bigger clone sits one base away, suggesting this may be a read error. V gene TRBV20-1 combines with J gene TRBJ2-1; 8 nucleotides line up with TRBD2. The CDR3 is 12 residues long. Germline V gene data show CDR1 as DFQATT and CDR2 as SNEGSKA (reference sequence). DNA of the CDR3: TGCAGTGGGCTAGCGGGTGCCAATGAGCAGCTCTTC. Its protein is CSGLAGANEQLF.

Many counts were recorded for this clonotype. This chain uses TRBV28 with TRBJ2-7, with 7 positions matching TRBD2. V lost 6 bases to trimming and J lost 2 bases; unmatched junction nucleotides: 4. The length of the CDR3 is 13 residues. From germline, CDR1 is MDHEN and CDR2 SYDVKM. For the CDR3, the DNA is TGTGCCAGCAGAAGACTAGCAACCTACGAGCAGTACTTC. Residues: CASRRLATYEQYF.

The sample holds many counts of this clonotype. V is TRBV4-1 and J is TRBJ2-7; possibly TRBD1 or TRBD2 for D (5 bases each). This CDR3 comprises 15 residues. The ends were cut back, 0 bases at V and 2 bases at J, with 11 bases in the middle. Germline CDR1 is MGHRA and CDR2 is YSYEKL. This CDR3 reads CASSQDSPGPYEQYF. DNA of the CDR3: TGCGCCAGCAGCCAAGATTCCCCGGGACCCTACGAGCAGTACTTC.